The sequence of this T cell receptor (beta chain) was determined in a study of T cell responses to AZD1222 COVID-19 vaccine. The V end was cut by 4 bases, the J end by 1 base, with 9 bases between. This CDR3 is 14 amino acids long. CDR1 is SGHRS and CDR2 is YFSETQ in the germline V gene. Libraries were prepared by immunoSEQ multiplex PCR; TCRdb keeps only in-frame clonotypes and omits some of them. The table records approximately 150,000 clones, more than 85% of them present only once. The clonotype was recovered from an adult who received the AZD1222 COVID-19 vaccine. The sequenced sample was peripheral blood, obtained 28 days after the second AZD1222 dose. The gene calls are TRBV5-1 and TRBJ2-1; D not resolved. The CDR3 DNA reads as TGCGCCAGCAGCCGCGACGGGTCCTACAATGAGCAGTTCTTC. Its protein is CASSRDGSYNEQFF.